This entry concerns a single T cell receptor beta chain. The data were taken from a study of blood T cell repertoires in COVID-19. Across the study: Acute-phase and convalescent COVID-19 samples originated in the United States, Italy and Spain. Nucleic acid was either cDNA or gDNA, and it came from T cells, B-cell-depleted T cells, or PBMCs.

The method was immunoSEQ multiplex PCR; TCRdb's version includes in-frame clones alone and lacks a portion of them. The sample shows 68,000 or so clones, 90% of them seen only once. Trimming removed 1 base from V and 7 bases from J, with 16 bases in between. Germline CDR1 is MGHDK and CDR2 is SYGVNS. CDR3 length equals 15 residues. V gene TRBV25-1 combines with J gene TRBJ1-1; D call uncertain. Sequencing input: peripheral blood. This receptor was taken from a man between 45 and 60 years old with COVID-19, enrolled during active disease. This CDR3 is CASSEFGSAAREAFF. In DNA form, the CDR3 reads TGTGCCAGCAGTGAATTCGGGTCAGCAGCGCGTGAAGCTTTCTTT.